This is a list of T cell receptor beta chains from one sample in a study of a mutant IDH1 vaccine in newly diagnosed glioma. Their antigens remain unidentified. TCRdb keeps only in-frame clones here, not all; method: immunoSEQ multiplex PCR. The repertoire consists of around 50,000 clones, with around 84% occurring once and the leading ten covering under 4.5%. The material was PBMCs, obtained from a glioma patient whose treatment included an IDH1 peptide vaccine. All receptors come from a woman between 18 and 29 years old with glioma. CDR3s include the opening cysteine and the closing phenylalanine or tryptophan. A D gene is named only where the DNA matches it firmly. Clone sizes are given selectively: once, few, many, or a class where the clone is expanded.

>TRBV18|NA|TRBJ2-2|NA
CASSPNGRTNTGELFF
TGTGCCAGCTCACCTAACGGGAGAACGAACACCGGGGAGCTGTTTTTT
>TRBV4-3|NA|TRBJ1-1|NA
CASSQERTANTEAFF
TGCGCCAGCAGCCAAGAGCGGACAGCGAACACTGAAGCTTTCTTT
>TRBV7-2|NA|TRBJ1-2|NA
CASSSTGVVSYGYTF
TGTGCCAGCAGCTCAACGGGGGTGGTCAGCTATGGCTACACCTTC
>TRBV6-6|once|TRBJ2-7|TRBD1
CASTLRQGKLEQYF
TGTGCCAGCACCTTAAGACAGGGAAAGCTCGAGCAGTACTTC
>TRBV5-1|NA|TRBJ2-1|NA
CASSLAGGGYNEQFF
TGCGCCAGCAGCTTGGCCGGGGGAGGCTACAATGAGCAGTTCTTC
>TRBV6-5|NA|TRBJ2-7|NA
CASSYPGLNYEQYF
TGTGCCAGCAGTTACCCAGGACTGAACTACGAGCAGTACTTC
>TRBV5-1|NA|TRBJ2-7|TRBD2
CASVGGVNEQYF
TGCGCCAGCGTGGGGGGGGTCAACGAGCAGTACTTC
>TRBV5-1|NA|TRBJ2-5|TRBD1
CASSPTGRQETQYF
TGCGCCAGCAGCCCGACAGGGCGTCAAGAGACCCAGTACTTC
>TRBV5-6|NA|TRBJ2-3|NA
CASSPGPRVSTDTQYF
TGTGCCAGCAGCCCCGGACCCAGGGTTAGCACAGATACGCAGTATTTT
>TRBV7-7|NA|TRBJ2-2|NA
CASSHAKANTGELFF
TGTGCCAGCAGCCACGCGAAGGCGAACACCGGGGAGCTGTTTTTT
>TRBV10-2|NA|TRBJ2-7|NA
CASSPQGFAYEQYF
TGCGCCAGCAGCCCCCAGGGCTTCGCCTACGAGCAGTACTTC
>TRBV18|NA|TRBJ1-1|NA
CASSPPVNTEAFF
TGTGCCAGCTCACCACCCGTGAACACTGAAGCTTTCTTT
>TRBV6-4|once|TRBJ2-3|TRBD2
CASSDGGGADTQYF
TGTGCCAGCAGTGACGGCGGGGGGGCGGATACGCAGTATTTT
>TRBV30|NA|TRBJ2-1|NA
CAWSPLGTVSYNEQFF
TGTGCCTGGAGCCCTCTAGGGACTGTCTCCTACAATGAGCAGTTCTTC
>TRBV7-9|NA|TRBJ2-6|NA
CASSFPTGPSGANVLTF
TGTGCCAGCAGCTTCCCGACAGGACCCTCTGGGGCCAACGTCCTGACTTTC
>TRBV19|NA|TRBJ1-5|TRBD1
CASKETGVFYSNQPQHF
TGTGCCAGTAAGGAGACAGGGGTATTTTATAGCAATCAGCCCCAGCATTTT
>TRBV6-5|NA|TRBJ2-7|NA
CASGVRAGEQYF
TGTGCCAGCGGTGTAAGGGCCGGGGAGCAGTACTTC
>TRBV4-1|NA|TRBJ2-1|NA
CASSQEAQSTYNEQFF
TGCGCCAGCAGCCAAGAAGCCCAGTCAACTTACAATGAGCAGTTCTTC
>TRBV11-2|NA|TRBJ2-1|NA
CASTPEGGNEQFF
TGTGCCAGCACGCCCGAGGGGGGAAATGAGCAGTTCTTC
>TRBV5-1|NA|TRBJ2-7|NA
CASSLVSTREQYF
TGCGCCAGCAGCTTGGTTTCCACACGGGAGCAGTACTTC
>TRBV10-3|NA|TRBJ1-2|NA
CAISEDFRGGYTF
TGTGCCATCAGTGAGGATTTCCGGGGTGGCTACACCTTC
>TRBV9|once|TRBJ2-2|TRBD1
CASSVATGGTGELFF
TGTGCCAGCAGCGTAGCAACAGGGGGCACCGGGGAGCTGTTTTTT
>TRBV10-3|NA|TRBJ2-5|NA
CAISESTRGRGTQYF
TGTGCCATCAGTGAGTCGACTCGGGGAAGGGGGACCCAGTACTTC
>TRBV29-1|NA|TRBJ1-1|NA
CSVEPAGEAFF
TGCAGCGTTGAACCGGCAGGTGAAGCTTTCTTT
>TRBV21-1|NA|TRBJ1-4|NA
CASSKVVHGYNEKLFF
TGTGCCAGCAGCAAAGTGGTTCACGGGTATAATGAAAAACTGTTTTTT
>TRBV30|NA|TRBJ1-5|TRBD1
CAWSVPGGVKQPQHF
TGTGCCTGGAGTGTCCCAGGGGGGGTGAAACAGCCCCAGCATTTT
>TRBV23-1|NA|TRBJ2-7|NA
CASSQSGPDYEQYF
TGCGCCAGCAGTCAATCAGGACCTGACTACGAGCAGTACTTC